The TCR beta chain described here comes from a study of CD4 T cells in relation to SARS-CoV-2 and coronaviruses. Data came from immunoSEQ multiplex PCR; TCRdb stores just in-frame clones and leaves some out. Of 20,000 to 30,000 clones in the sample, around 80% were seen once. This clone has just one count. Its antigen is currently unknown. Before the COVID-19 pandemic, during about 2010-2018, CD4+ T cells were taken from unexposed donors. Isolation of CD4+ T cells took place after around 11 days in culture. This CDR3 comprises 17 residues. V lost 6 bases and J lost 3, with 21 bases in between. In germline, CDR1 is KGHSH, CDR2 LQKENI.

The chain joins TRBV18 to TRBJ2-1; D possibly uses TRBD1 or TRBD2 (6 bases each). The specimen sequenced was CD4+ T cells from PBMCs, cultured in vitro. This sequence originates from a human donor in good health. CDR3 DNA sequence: TGTGCCAGCTCCGTGCAGGGGAGGCAGAGTATCTACAATGAGCAGTTCTTC. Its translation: CASSVQGRQSIYNEQFF. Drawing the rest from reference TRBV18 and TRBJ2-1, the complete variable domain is NAGVMQNPRHLVRRRGQEARLRCSPMKGHSHVYWYRQLPEEGLKFMVYLQKENIIDESGMPKERFSAEFPKEGPSILRIQQVVRGDSAAYFCASSVQGRQSIYNEQFFGPGTRLTVL.